These T cell receptor beta chains were read from a single sample in a study of cytomegalovirus exposure and HLA in healthy donors. This table comes from immunoSEQ multiplex PCR, and its TCRdb copy is limited to in-frame clones, with some not included. The data show about 260,000 clones, around 66% seen once. The sample comprised PBMCs. The receptors stem from a female donor in good health and CMV-seronegative. Both conserved end residues are part of each CDR3. A D gene is named only where the DNA matches it firmly. Only some rows state a clone size, as once, few, many or a class for expanded clones.

v_gene	d_gene	abundance	j_gene	CDR3nt	CDR3aa
TRBV15	TRBD1	.	TRBJ2-1	TGTGCCACCAGCGTAGACAGGGCTATCTACAATGAGCAGTTCTTC	CATSVDRAIYNEQFF
TRBV18	.	.	TRBJ1-1	TGTGCCAGCTCAGGCCTAGCGGGAGGCACTGAAGCTTTCTTT	CASSGLAGGTEAFF
TRBV6-4	TRBD2	.	TRBJ2-3	TGTGCCAGCAGTGACCGCGGCGGGAGTGGGGCAGATACGCAGTATTTT	CASSDRGGSGADTQYF
TRBV4-1	TRBD2	.	TRBJ2-5	TGCGCCAGCAGCCTGGGGACTAGCGGGAGGGAGGGCCGAGAGACCCAGTACTTC	CASSLGTSGREGRETQYF
TRBV10-2	.	.	TRBJ1-4	TGCGCCAGCAGTGAGTCGTTAGCAACTAATGAAAAACTGTTTTTT	CASSESLATNEKLFF
TRBV25-1	.	.	TRBJ2-1	TGTGCCAGCAGTGCCGAAATTAGCGGTCCCTACAATGAGCAGTTCTTC	CASSAEISGPYNEQFF
TRBV5-1	TRBD1	.	TRBJ2-7	TGCGCCAGCAGCTCCACAGGGGGCTACGAGCAGTACTTC	CASSSTGGYEQYF
TRBV5-1	.	few	TRBJ2-2	TGCGCCAGCAGCCCCACCGGCGGGACCGGGGAGCTGTTTTTT	CASSPTGGTGELFF
TRBV21-1	.	.	TRBJ2-2	TGTGCCAGCAGCCCATACCATTTGGACAGGGTTAAGACCGGGGAGCTGTTTTTT	CASSPYHLDRVKTGELFF
TRBV27	TRBD2	.	TRBJ2-1	TGTGCCAGCAGTCTGTCCCGACTAGCGGAGCAGTTCTTC	CASSLSRLAEQFF
TRBV7-9	.	.	TRBJ1-2	TGTGCCAGCAGTCCCGACAGCTTTGGCTACACCTTC	CASSPDSFGYTF
TRBV12-5	TRBD2	.	TRBJ2-7	TGTGCTAGTGGTTTGACGAAGGCTAGCGGAACCTACGAGCAGTACTTC	CASGLTKASGTYEQYF
TRBV7-6	TRBD2	.	TRBJ2-5	TGTGCCAGCAGCTTAGTGGCGGGAGTCCCCGAGACCCAGTACTTC	CASSLVAGVPETQYF
TRBV7-9	.	.	TRBJ1-5	TGTGCCAGCAGCTTAGAGCGTCAAGGGCCCCAGCATTTT	CASSLERQGPQHF
TRBV7-9	.	.	TRBJ2-5	TGTGCCAGCAGCTTTGAGGATCAAGAGACCCAGTACTTC	CASSFEDQETQYF
TRBV12-5	.	.	TRBJ2-7	TGTGCTAGTGGTTCCCCGGGGGCCTACGAGCAGTACTTC	CASGSPGAYEQYF
TRBV5-6	.	few	TRBJ1-2	TGTGCCAGCAGCCTTCAACCTTCAGGCGCCTATGGCTACACCTTC	CASSLQPSGAYGYTF
TRBV27	.	.	TRBJ2-2	TGTGCCAGCCACTCAGTTCAGGCCGGGGAGCTGTTTTTT	CASHSVQAGELFF
TRBV9	.	.	TRBJ2-1	TGTGCCAGCAGCGTAGACGGGAGTCCCTACAATGAGCAGTTCTTC	CASSVDGSPYNEQFF
TRBV19	TRBD1	.	TRBJ1-1	TGTGCCAGTAGTTGGGGACAGGGGAACACTGAAGCTTTCTTT	CASSWGQGNTEAFF
TRBV25-1	TRBD1	.	TRBJ2-7	TGTGCCAGCAGTACCAGGGACAGGAAGAAAGAGCAGTACTTC	CASSTRDRKKEQYF
TRBV18	.	.	TRBJ2-2	TGTGCCAGCTCACCCGGGAACACCGGGGAGCTGTTTTTT	CASSPGNTGELFF
TRBV7-4	TRBD1	.	TRBJ2-4	TGTGCCAGCAGCTTACGCAGTAGGGACAGGGTGTACATTCAGTACTTC	CASSLRSRDRVYIQYF
TRBV19	.	.	TRBJ1-5	TGTGCCAGTAGTATTGGACAGTTCAAAAATAGCAATCAGCCCCAGCATTTT	CASSIGQFKNSNQPQHF
TRBV27	TRBD2	once	TRBJ2-5	TGTGCCAGCAGTCCATGGACTAGCGGGGAGCAGTACTTC	CASSPWTSGEQYF
TRBV28	.	.	TRBJ1-2	TGTGCCAGCAGGATGGAAAGGGGTATCGGTATAGATGGCTACACCTTC	CASRMERGIGIDGYTF
TRBV27	TRBD2	.	TRBJ2-7	TGTGCCAGCAGCCAAGAGGGACTAGGTACCTACGAGCAGTACTTC	CASSQEGLGTYEQYF
TRBV19	TRBD1	.	TRBJ1-2	TGTGCCAGTAGTATAGTCGGACCAGGGGGATCCTATGGCTACACCTTC	CASSIVGPGGSYGYTF
TRBV6-5	.	.	TRBJ2-7	TGTGCCAGCAGTGGTATGTTGCGGGCCTACGAGCAGTACTTC	CASSGMLRAYEQYF
TRBV4-1	TRBD1	.	TRBJ1-1	TGCGCCAGCAGCCAAGAGACGGGCAGTCCGGGACAGGAAGCTTTCTTT	CASSQETGSPGQEAFF
TRBV5-4	TRBD2	.	TRBJ2-1	TGTGCCAGCAGCTCGGGACTAGCGGCTCACAATGAGCAGTTCTTC	CASSSGLAAHNEQFF
TRBV28	.	.	TRBJ2-7	TGTGCCAGCACCCCCCCGGGAGACGAGTACGAGCAGTACTTC	CASTPPGDEYEQYF
TRBV11-2	.	.	TRBJ1-1	TGTGCCAGCAGCTTAGATCCGGGAGTTGAAGCTTTCTTT	CASSLDPGVEAFF
TRBV7-9	TRBD1	.	TRBJ1-2	TGTGCCAGCAGCTCTATCGACAGGGGGTACGGTGGCTACACCTTC	CASSSIDRGYGGYTF
TRBV5-6	TRBD2	.	TRBJ2-7	TGTGCCAGCAGCTTGTCCCCGACTAGCGGGATCGAGCAGTACTTC	CASSLSPTSGIEQYF
TRBV29-1	TRBD2	.	TRBJ2-3	TGCAGCGTGCCGACTAGCGGGAGACAGACAGATACGCAGTATTTT	CSVPTSGRQTDTQYF
TRBV6-1	TRBD1	.	TRBJ1-6	TGTGCCAGCAGTGATACAGGGGGCATAAGCGGAAATTCACCCCTCCACTTT	CASSDTGGISGNSPLHF
TRBV28	.	.	TRBJ1-4	TGTGCCAGCAGCGCGCGGAATGAAAAACTGTTTTTT	CASSARNEKLFF
TRBV28	TRBD2	.	TRBJ2-3	TGTGCCAGCAGTTTCTTAGCGGGAACAGATGACACGCAGTATTTT	CASSFLAGTDDTQYF
TRBV7-2	.	few	TRBJ2-1	TGTGCCAGCCGAAATTCTAGCTATAGTGAGCAGTTCTTC	CASRNSSYSEQFF
TRBV2	TRBD1	few	TRBJ1-6	TGTGCCAGCAGGGTGGGACAGCATTATAATTCACCCCTCCACTTT	CASRVGQHYNSPLHF
TRBV18	.	.	TRBJ2-7	TGTGCCAGCTCGCCGCAGTGGAGGCGCCTTGGAGACTACGAGCAGTACTTC	CASSPQWRRLGDYEQYF
TRBV7-9	.	.	TRBJ2-5	TGTGCCAGCAGCTGGGAGATGGGGAGGTCGGAGACCCAGTACTTC	CASSWEMGRSETQYF
TRBV30	.	.	TRBJ2-7	TGTGCCTGGTCCCCCGACAGCCACGAGCAGTACTTC	CAWSPDSHEQYF
TRBV28	TRBD2	.	TRBJ2-5	TGTGCCAGCAGTTCGGGACTAGCGGGAGGACAAGAGACCCAGTACTTC	CASSSGLAGGQETQYF
TRBV7-6	TRBD2	.	TRBJ2-7	TGTGCCAGCAGCTCGCTAGCGGGAGTAGGGGCTTACGAGCAGTACTTC	CASSSLAGVGAYEQYF
TRBV5-4	TRBD2	few	TRBJ2-3	TGTGCCAGCAGCTTGGTAGCGGGAGTCGGCACAGATACGCAGTATTTT	CASSLVAGVGTDTQYF
TRBV4-2	TRBD2	.	TRBJ2-1	TGTGCCAGCAGCCAACAGAAACTAGCGGTCCCGGGGCACAATGAGCAGTTCTTC	CASSQQKLAVPGHNEQFF
TRBV2	TRBD1	.	TRBJ2-5	TGTGCCAGCAGGAGGGACAGGGCACAAGAGACCCAGTACTTC	CASRRDRAQETQYF
TRBV28	.	.	TRBJ1-2	TGTGCCAGCAGTCCCCCGGGACGGGAGTATGGCTACACCTTC	CASSPPGREYGYTF
TRBV2	.	.	TRBJ2-7	TGTGCCAGCAGTAAACAGGGACGCGAGCAGTACTTC	CASSKQGREQYF
TRBV7-2	.	few	TRBJ1-1	TGTGCCAGCAGCAAACGGGGTTTGAACACTGAAGCTTTCTTT	CASSKRGLNTEAFF
TRBV7-9	.	few	TRBJ1-2	TGTGCCACCAACTTCCCCGGGACTCCGGCTAACTATGGCTACACCTTC	CATNFPGTPANYGYTF
TRBV9	.	few	TRBJ2-1	TGTGCCAGCAGCCGGGCGGGTTACGGACACAATGAGCAGTTCTTC	CASSRAGYGHNEQFF